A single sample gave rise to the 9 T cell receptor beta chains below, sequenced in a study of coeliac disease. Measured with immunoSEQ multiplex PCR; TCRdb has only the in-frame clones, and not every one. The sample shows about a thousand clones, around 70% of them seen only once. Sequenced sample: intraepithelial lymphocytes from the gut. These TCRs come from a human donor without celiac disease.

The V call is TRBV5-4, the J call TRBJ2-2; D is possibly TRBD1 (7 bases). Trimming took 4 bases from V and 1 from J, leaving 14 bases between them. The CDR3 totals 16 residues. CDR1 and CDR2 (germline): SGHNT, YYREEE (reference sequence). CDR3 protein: CASSAAGQMNTGELFF. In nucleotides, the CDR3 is TGTGCCAGCAGCGCCGCGGGACAGATGAACACCGGGGAGCTGTTTTTT.

DNA for the CDR3: TGTGCCAGCAGTTTATCGATGACAGGTTTCCCCATCCCTTATAATTCACCCCTCCACTTT. Its translation: CASSLSMTGFPIPYNSPLHF. The chain uses TRBV27 and TRBJ1-6, with D perhaps TRBD1 (6 bases). In germline, CDR1 is MNHEY, CDR2 SMNVEV (reference sequence). CDR3 size: 20 residues. V was cut by 0 bases and J by 4 bases, with 22 bases left in between.

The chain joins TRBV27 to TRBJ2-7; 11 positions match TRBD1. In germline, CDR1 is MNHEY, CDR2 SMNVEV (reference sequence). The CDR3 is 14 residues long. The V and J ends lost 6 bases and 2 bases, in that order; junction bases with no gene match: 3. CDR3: CASSLGQGAYEQYF. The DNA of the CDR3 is TGTGCCAGCAGCCTGGGACAGGGGGCCTACGAGCAGTACTTC.

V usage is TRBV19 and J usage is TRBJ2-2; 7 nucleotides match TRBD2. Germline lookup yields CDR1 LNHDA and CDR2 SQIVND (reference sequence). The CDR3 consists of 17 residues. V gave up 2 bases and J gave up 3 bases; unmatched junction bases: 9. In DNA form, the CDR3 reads TGTGCCAGTAGTATATTATGGGGGGGTACTGACACCGGGGAGCTGTTTTTT. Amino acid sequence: CASSILWGGTDTGELFF.

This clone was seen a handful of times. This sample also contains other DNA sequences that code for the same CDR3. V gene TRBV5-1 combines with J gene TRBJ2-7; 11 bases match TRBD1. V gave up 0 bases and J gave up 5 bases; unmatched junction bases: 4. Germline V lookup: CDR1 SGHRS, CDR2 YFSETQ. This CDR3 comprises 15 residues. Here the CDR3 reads CASSLAGQGAHEQYF. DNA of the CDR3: TGCGCCAGCAGCTTGGCCGGACAGGGGGCCCACGAGCAGTACTTC.

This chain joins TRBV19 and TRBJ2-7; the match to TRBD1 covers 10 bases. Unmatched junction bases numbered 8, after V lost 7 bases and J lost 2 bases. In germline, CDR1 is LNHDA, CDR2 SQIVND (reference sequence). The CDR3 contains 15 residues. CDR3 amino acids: CASTSGTGATYEQYF. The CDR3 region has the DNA TGTGCCAGTACCTCCGGGACAGGGGCAACCTACGAGCAGTACTTC.

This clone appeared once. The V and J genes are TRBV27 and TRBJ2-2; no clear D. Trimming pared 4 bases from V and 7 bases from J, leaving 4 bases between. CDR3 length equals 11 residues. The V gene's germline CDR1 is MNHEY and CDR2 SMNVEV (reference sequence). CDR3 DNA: TGTGCCAGCAGTTGGAGCGGGGAGCTGTTTTTT. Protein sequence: CASSWSGELFF.

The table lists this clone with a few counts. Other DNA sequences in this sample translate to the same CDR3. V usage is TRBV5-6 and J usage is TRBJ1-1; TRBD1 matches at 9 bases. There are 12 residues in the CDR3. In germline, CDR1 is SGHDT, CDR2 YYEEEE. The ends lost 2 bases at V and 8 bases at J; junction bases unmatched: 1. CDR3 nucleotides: TGTGCCAGCAGCTTAGGGACAGGGGAAGCTTTCTTT. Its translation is CASSLGTGEAFF.

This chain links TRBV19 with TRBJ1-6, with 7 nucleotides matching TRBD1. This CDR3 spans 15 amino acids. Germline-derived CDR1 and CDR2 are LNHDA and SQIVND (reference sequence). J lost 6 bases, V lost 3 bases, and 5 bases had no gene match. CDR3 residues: CASSISGTVNSPLHF. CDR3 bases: TGTGCCAGTAGTATTAGCGGGACAGTTAATTCACCCCTCCACTTT.